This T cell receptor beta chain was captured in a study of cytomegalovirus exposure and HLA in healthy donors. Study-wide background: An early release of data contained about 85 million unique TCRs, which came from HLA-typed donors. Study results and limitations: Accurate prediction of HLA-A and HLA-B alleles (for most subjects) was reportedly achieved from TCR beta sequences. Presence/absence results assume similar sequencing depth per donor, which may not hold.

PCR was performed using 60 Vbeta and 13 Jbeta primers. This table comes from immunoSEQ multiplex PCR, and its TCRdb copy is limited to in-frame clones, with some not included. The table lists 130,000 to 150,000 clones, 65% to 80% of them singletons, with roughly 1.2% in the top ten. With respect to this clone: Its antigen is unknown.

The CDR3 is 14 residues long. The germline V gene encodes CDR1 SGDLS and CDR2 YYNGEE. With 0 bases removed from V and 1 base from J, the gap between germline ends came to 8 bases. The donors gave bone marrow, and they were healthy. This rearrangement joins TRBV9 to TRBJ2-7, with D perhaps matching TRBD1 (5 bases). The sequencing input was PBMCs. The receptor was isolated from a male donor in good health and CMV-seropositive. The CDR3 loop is CASSVEDTSYEQYF. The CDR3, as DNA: TGTGCCAGCAGCGTAGAGGACACGTCCTACGAGCAGTACTTC. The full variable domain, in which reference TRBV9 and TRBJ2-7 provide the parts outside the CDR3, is DSGVTQTPKHLITATGQRVTLRCSPRSGDLSVYWYQQSLDQGLQFLIQYYNGEERAKGNILERFSAQQFPDLHSELNLSSLELGDSALYFCASSVEDTSYEQYFGPGTRLTVT.